The clone carrying this T cell receptor beta chain has a single count. Its antigen remains unidentified. This sample stems from a study of tumor and adjacent non-tumor tissue in lung cancer. Study-level information: Aged about 30 to 85 years, patients included about 11 men and several women with stage I to III disease.

Looked up from germline, CDR1 is SGHAT and CDR2 is FQNNGV. Deletions cut 5 bases from V and 10 bases from J, with 24 bases between. This CDR3 region has 16 residues. TCRbeta libraries were built with three rounds of nested PCR, modified from ARM-PCR. TCRdb re-derived calls from the multiplex PCR reads in MiXCR, one entry per CDR3 protein. The table shows over 100,000 distinct CDR3 sequences, with roughly 74% occurring only once. The study, taken as a whole, reports: Tumor repertoires had a smaller top 100 clone share than normal lung. Shorter survival was associated with higher TCR diversity in tumors.

The template was RNA from unsorted bulk tissue. Donors were chemotherapy-naive, newly diagnosed lung cancer surgical patients in China, August–late 2014. Sequencing input: lung tumor tissue. This TCR was sampled from a woman aged 60-70 years with non-small cell lung cancer. The genes are TRBV11-2 and TRBJ2-1; TRBD2 might be the D (6 bases). The CDR3 loop reads CASSNKMGLVFGEQFF. DNA of the CDR3: TGTGCCAGCAGCAATAAAATGGGACTCGTATTCGGGGAGCAGTTCTTC.